This T cell receptor (beta chain) was found in a study of regulatory T cells in long-lasting Graves disease (dated by TCRdb to the early 2020s). Background on the whole study: In the newly diagnosed Graves' disease group, patients had been taking antithyroid drugs for less than 3 months. TCR sequencing covered about 13 persistent and approximately 20 newly diagnosed Graves' disease patients, about 35 samples in total. The study was conducted in China and was registered as a clinical trial. Patients with persistent Graves' disease were compared with patients with newly diagnosed Graves' disease using TCR sequencing and RNA sequencing of peripheral blood. Summary of the overall study and its limitations: Patients with persistent disease shared more public clonotypes (about 2,700) than newly diagnosed patients did (about 970). Persistent Graves' disease patients showed lower TCR Shannon entropy and fewer highly expanded clones than newly diagnosed patients, suggesting clonal expansion. TRBV28, TRBJ1-2 and TRBJ2-5 were preferentially used in persistent disease, while TRBV20-1 and TRBJ2-1 were favored in newly diagnosed disease. Only peripheral blood was studied, because thyroid tissue, the primary lesion, was inaccessible. Sequencing and analysis were restricted to the TCR beta chain. As a limitation, the authors acknowledged that the small sample size may reduce accuracy.

The library was made by multiplex PCR. This sample was sequenced with an Illumina HiSeq 4000. CDR3 regions were amplified by Arm-PCR with iRepertoire HTBI primers to construct TCR beta libraries. Before sequencing, the PCR products underwent gel purification. As for the authors' bioinformatics: Across samples, 60 to 80 TRBV and 15 or so TRBJ segments were identified and used for gene usage analysis of CDR3 amino acid clonotypes. Filtered high-quality paired reads were merged into contigs using COPE and FqMerger. BLAST was used to align contigs to the IMGT TRBV, TRBD and TRBJ reference genes, and CDR3 was defined following IMGT. Any clonotype with a frequency above 0.1% was counted as a highly expanded clone. Repertoire diversity was measured by Shannon entropy, and V-J evenness by the Gini coefficient. Public clonotypes were defined as clonotypes shared by more than one individual. The raw public reads went through TCRdb reprocessing: fastp at Q25, MiXCR clone calling, in-frame beta chains kept. Records with the same CDR3 protein are collapsed into one entry carrying the most frequent genes and DNA. These V and J calls rely on TCRdb rather than the paper's analysis. The sample table records 240,000 or so distinct CDR3 sequences; 20% to 25% of these occur just once. The ten largest clones add up to approximately 15% of the sample.

With respect to this clonotype: Its antigen remains unidentified. No DNA is shown, since the ends of the CDR3 on it are uncertain; the CDR3 is the one TCRdb lists.

Taken from the germline V gene (reference sequence), the CDR1 and CDR2 loops are SEHNR and FQNEAQ. The CDR3 covers 20 residues, taking in both the cysteine and the phenylalanine. What the time point label conveys for this sample: newly diagnosed GD, antithyroid drugs for less than 3 months. For both TCR sequencing and RNA sequencing, RNA was extracted from PBMCs in TRIzol. The diagnosis of Graves' disease followed American Thyroid Association guidelines. Recruitment of patients was carried out at an endocrinology department in Xi'an, China. From each patient, approximately 9.9 milliliters of peripheral blood was collected into an EDTA anticoagulant tube. Ficoll Paque Plus density gradient separation was used to isolate PBMCs, and no additional T cell sorting was done. An Agilent 2100 Bioanalyzer and agarose gel were used to assess RNA quality, and a NanoDrop 2000 was used to measure RNA concentration.

Material: peripheral blood mononuclear cells (PBMCs), obtained at new diagnosis, from a patient treated with antithyroid drugs. This TCR came from a female donor with Graves disease. The V gene is TRBV7-9 and the J gene is TRBJ2-2; the table's D call of TRBD2 was not tested on the DNA. The CDR3 protein sequence reads: CASSLRGPGLAGVGPGSCFF.